The TCR beta chain under discussion was sequenced for a study of CD8 T cells in ankylosing spondylitis. The study, taken as a whole, reports: Apparently characteristic of ankylosing spondylitis blood was a TCR beta motif (about 8 highly homologous variants). A subset of motif variants has previously been described in the synovial fluid and blood of reactive arthritis. Researchers reportedly found disease-linked clones significantly enriched in matched ankylosing spondylitis synovial fluid.

This clonotype was detected only a few times. Its specificity is unknown. It was by quantitative 5'-RACE with molecular barcodes that TCR beta libraries were made. From the 5' RACE reads, TCRdb called clonotypes with MiXCR, one entry per CDR3 protein. Here the sample spans 470,000 or so distinct CDR3 sequences, roughly 26% being singletons. The CDR3 spans 18 residues. The junction had 10 bases not matched to a gene; V was cut back by 4 bases and J by 5 bases. Germline V gene sequence: CDR1 MNHNS, CDR2 SASEGT. Input material: blood, either unsorted or a sorted T cell fraction (not recorded which). The rearrangement links TRBV6-1 to TRBJ2-3; 15 bases align to TRBD2. This TCR was recovered from a male donor with ankylosing spondylitis. The CDR3 spells CASSVASWTSGRGDTQYF. CDR3 sequence (DNA): TGTGCCAGCAGTGTAGCCTCCTGGACTAGCGGGAGGGGAGATACGCAGTATTTT.